The TCR beta chain under discussion was sequenced for a study of T cell repertoires in cytomegalovirus infection. Study-wide background: It can be stated that public TCR beta signatures indicated CMV infection as well as a matching HLA type.

TCRdb redid the calling of the reads with MiXCR, one entry per CDR3 protein. The data contain some 900,000 distinct CDR3 sequences, less than 35% of them seen just once; the ten biggest clones take up 12%. The V end was cut by 8 bases, the J end by 6 bases, with 2 bases between. The CDR3 has 8 amino acids. Germline V lookup: CDR1 SEHNR, CDR2 FQNEAQ (reference sequence). This clonotype occurred a few times. What it recognizes is unknown. Here the sequenced sample was cultured CD8+ T cells from PBMCs, taken from culture after CMV antigen stimulation. The clonotype originates from a human donor in good health (CMV status not recorded). Some clones in this sample may be carry-over from other donors' samples. The chain uses TRBV7-9 and TRBJ2-7, with no clear D. CDR3 sequence reads: CASGEQYF. The CDR3 nucleotides read TGTGCCAGCGGCGAGCAGTACTTC.